This T cell receptor beta chain originates from a study of T-cell memory formation after mild COVID-19. The study, taken as a whole, reports: The appearance of some responding clones in pre-infection memory suggested that cross-reactive memory joined. Clones which contracted sat mainly in CM and EM if CD4+, and in EMRA if CD8+. The SARS-CoV-2 specificity of second-wave clones reaching peak at day 37 remained unverified.

For this clonotype: The antigen remains unidentified.

The V gene lost 0 bases and the J gene lost 8 bases, with 9 bases spanning the gap. CDR3 size: 13 residues. CDR1 is SGHDT, CDR2 YYEEEE, per germline. It was 5'RACE with constant-segment primers that produced the TCR alpha and TCR beta cDNA libraries, which carried sample barcodes and UMIs. TCRdb re-called the 5' RACE reads through MiXCR, storing one row per CDR3 protein. The table includes roughly 100,000 distinct CDR3 sequences, around 12% detected once. Sequenced: PBMCs or a T cell subset sorted from them (not recorded which). The V call is TRBV5-6, the J call TRBJ2-4; D ambiguous. This receptor was obtained from an adult woman who had mild COVID-19 (a few samples of this study predate the infection). Cell type and time point are not known. The CDR3 DNA is TGTGCCAGCAGCTTGGGTAGAAGAGACATTCAGTACTTC. As protein: CASSLGRRDIQYF. Looking up the rest from reference TRBV5-6 and TRBJ2-4 gives the full variable domain: DAGVTQSPTHLIKTRGQQVTLRCSPKSGHDTVSWYQQALGQGPQFIFQYYEEEERQRGNFPDRFSGHQFPNYSSELNVNALLLGDSALYLCASSLGRRDIQYFGAGTRLSVL.